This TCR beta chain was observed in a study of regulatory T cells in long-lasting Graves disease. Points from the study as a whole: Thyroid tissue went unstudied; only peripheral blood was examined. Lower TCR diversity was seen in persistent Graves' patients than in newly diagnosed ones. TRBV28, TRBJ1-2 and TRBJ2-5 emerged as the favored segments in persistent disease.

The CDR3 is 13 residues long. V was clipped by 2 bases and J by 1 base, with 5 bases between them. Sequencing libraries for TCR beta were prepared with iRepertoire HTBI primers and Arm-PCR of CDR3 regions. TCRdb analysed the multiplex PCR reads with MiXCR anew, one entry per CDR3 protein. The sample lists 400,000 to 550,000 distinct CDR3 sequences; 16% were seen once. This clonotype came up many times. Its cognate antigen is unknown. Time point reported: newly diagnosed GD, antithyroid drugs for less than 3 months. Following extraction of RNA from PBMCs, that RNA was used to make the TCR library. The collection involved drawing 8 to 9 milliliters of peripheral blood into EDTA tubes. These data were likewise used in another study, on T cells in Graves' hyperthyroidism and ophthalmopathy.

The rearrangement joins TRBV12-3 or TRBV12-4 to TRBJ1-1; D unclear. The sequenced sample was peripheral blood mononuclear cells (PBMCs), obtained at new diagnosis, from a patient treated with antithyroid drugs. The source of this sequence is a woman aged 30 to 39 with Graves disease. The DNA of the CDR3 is TGTGCCAGCAGTTTAAGGGAGAACACTGAAGCTTTCTTT. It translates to CASSLRENTEAFF.